This TCR beta chain was documented in a study of monozygotic twins with inflammatory bowel disease. Broader study findings: Twin pairs that were concordant did not differ from discordant pairs in repertoire similarity, possibly from limited power. Among IBD patients, TCRbeta diversity (inverse Simpson) was lower than in healthy co-twins.

Eight separate reactions per sample served to make cDNA. With the 5' RACE reads reprocessed, TCRdb shows one record per CDR3 protein and no DNA. The sample has some 160,000 distinct CDR3 sequences; the top ten hold around 7%. Points on this clonotype: Its antigen remains unknown.

What was sequenced was blood. This receptor was taken from a human donor with ulcerative colitis or Crohn's disease, or a healthy co-twin of an affected twin (not recorded which).

CDR3 sequence reads: CASRVGYGYTF. The V call is TRBV10-3, the J call TRBJ1-2. CDR1 and CDR2 (germline): ENHRY, SYGVKD. CDR3 length: 11 amino acids.